Described below is a single T cell receptor (beta chain) sequence and its context. Antigen unknown. The length of the CDR3 is 14 residues. V dropped 5 bases and J dropped 6 bases, with 13 bases sitting between them. This record belongs to a study of blood T cells in healthy people across ages. Study-wide findings and caveats: A strong correlation between TCR beta diversity and naive T cell percentage was seen.

The use of a sample-barcoded 5' primer and a J-beta primer mix characterized a second PCR of roughly 6 to 11 cycles. From the 5' RACE reads, TCRdb called clonotypes with MiXCR, one entry per CDR3 protein. Of fewer than 1 million distinct CDR3 sequences in the sample, more than 40% are singletons; the top ten hold around 21%. This receptor was identified in a man in his sixties in good health. The sample consisted of blood. The chain links TRBV12-3 or TRBV12-4 to TRBJ2-2, with D perhaps matching TRBD1 or TRBD2 (6 bases each). The CDR3 loop reads CASSLGGFAGELFF. As DNA, the CDR3 is TGTGCCAGCAGTCTCGGGGGCTTCGCCGGGGAGCTGTTTTTT.